This T cell receptor beta chain was identified during a study of T cells after yellow fever vaccination. Across the study: In the case of low-cell-number fractions, SMART-Seq v4 Ultra Low Input was used for preparation.

V was shortened by 1 base and J by 6 bases, with 23 bases between the two germline ends. This CDR3 comprises 18 residues. The germline V gene has CDR1 SGHAT and CDR2 FQNNGV. They built TCR cDNA with 5'RACE template switching, a step that put in a universal primer site and UMIs. A single record per CDR3 protein comes from TCRdb applying MiXCR to the 5' RACE reads. The sample contains around 310,000 distinct CDR3 sequences, 8% to 10% of which appear only once. Study-wide results and caveats: The presence of abundant clonotypes contaminating from the bulk population was possible in FACS-sorted repertoires. Booster sampling recovered most clones from primary vaccination (96% CD4, approximately 88% CD8).

Points on this clonotype: Its antigen is undetermined.

This sequence was found in a man aged 18-30 years who received the YFV17D yellow fever vaccine. V usage is TRBV11-2 and J usage is TRBJ2-3; weak D call: TRBD2 (6 bases). Material: PBMCs, obtained on the day of the first yellow fever vaccination. The CDR3 protein is CASSLVSMRGGFRDTQYF. CDR3 bases: TGTGCCAGCAGCTTAGTCTCTATGCGGGGAGGCTTTCGGGATACGCAGTATTTT.